These 16 T cell receptor beta chains were sequenced from one sample in a study of shared clonotypes between healthy human individuals. Here immunoSEQ multiplex PCR was the method, and the copy in TCRdb shows in-frame clones only, minus some. The sample has roughly 2.5 million clones; around nine tenths are singletons. The sample was naive CD4+ T cells sorted from blood. The subset is: CD45RA+ positively selected. The receptors come from a man younger than 35 in good health.

V usage is TRBV30 and J usage is TRBJ1-1; D gene uncertain. Per germline, CDR1 GTSNPN and CDR2 SVGIG (reference sequence). CDR3 size: 13 residues. The V gene lost 1 base and the J gene lost 1 base, with 7 bases spanning the gap. The DNA for the CDR3 is TGTGCCTGGAGTGCGGGATCGAACACTGAAGCTTTCTTT. Its protein is CAWSAGSNTEAFF.

The chain recombines TRBV7-9 with TRBJ2-1; TRBD2 matches 8 bases. Germline assignment: CDR1 SEHNR and CDR2 FQNEAQ (reference sequence). V lost 5 bases to trimming and J lost 2 bases; unmatched junction nucleotides: 8. This CDR3 has 16 amino acids. The CDR3 spells CASSPKPGGAYNEQFF. As DNA, the CDR3 is TGTGCCAGCAGCCCCAAACCGGGGGGGGCCTACAATGAGCAGTTCTTC.

This chain connects TRBV19 to TRBJ1-1; D not resolved. V dropped 8 bases and J dropped 4 bases, with 14 bases sitting between them. There are 13 residues in the CDR3. CDR1 is LNHDA and CDR2 is SQIVND in the germline V gene (reference sequence). The CDR3 nucleotides read TGTGCCAGTGGAATCGGGGAAGTCACTGAAGCTTTCTTT. Its translation is CASGIGEVTEAFF.

The chain uses TRBV27 and TRBJ2-2; tentative D call: TRBD2 (6 bases). Trimming stripped 6 bases from V and 5 bases from J, with 19 bases between. Germline V CDR1 and CDR2: MNHEY, SMNVEV (reference sequence). The CDR3 is made up of 16 amino acids. Here the CDR3 reads CASSFPTGEGTGELFF. In DNA form, the CDR3 reads TGTGCCAGCAGCTTCCCGACGGGAGAAGGGACCGGGGAGCTGTTTTTT.

J is TRBJ2-5 and V is TRBV21-1; no check of the table's D call, TRBD2, against the DNA was made. TRBV21-1 is listed as a pseudogene. CDR3 length: 13 amino acids. CDR3 amino acids: CASSKGGDETQYF. The CDR3 DNA sequence: TGTGCCAGCAGCAAAGGAGGAGATGAGACCCAGTACTTC.

This chain links TRBV27 with TRBJ1-1; D call uncertain. Germline V gives CDR1 MNHEY, CDR2 SMNVEV (reference sequence). CDR3 length equals 14 residues. Trimming cost V 4 bases and J 1 base, with 10 bases left between them. CDR3 nucleotides: TGTGCCAGCAGTTCCCCTCCAAAGAACACTGAAGCTTTCTTT. It is translated as CASSSPPKNTEAFF.

The gene calls are TRBV20-1 and TRBJ1-2; no reliable D call. CDR3 size: 11 residues. V lost 7 bases and J lost 6, with 12 bases in between. Germline CDR1 DFQATT, CDR2 SNEGSKA (reference sequence). The CDR3 region is CSGQLSDGYTF. CDR3 bases: TGCAGTGGTCAGCTCTCCGATGGCTACACCTTC.

The chain recombines TRBV30 with TRBJ1-6; the D is unclear. Germline loops: CDR1 GTSNPN, CDR2 SVGIG (reference sequence). With 5 bases removed from V and 7 bases from J, the gap between germline ends came to 9 bases. The CDR3 length is 12 residues. The CDR3, as DNA: TGTGCCTGGGGACGAGGGAATTCACCCCTCCACTTT. Its translation: CAWGRGNSPLHF.

In this sample, this clone turned up once. V and J are TRBV30 and TRBJ1-1; a possible D gene is TRBD1 (5 bases). The germline V gene encodes CDR1 GTSNPN and CDR2 SVGIG (reference sequence). The CDR3 contains 17 residues. V lost 3 bases and J 7 bases, leaving 27 bases between the germline ends. The CDR3 nucleotides are TGTGCCTGGAGGGAACGCTTGGGGTCGGGGACTAAGTTTGAAGCTTTCTTT. Translating it yields CAWRERLGSGTKFEAFF.

This chain joins TRBV6-1 and TRBJ1-1, with TRBD1 identical over 11 bases. V trimming: 7 bases; J trimming: 5 bases; junction bases outside the gene matches: 6. This CDR3 contains 14 residues. The germline CDR1 and CDR2 sequences are MNHNS and SASEGT. The CDR3 reads CASTRTGGLTEAFF. CDR3 nucleotides: TGTGCCAGCACCCGGACAGGGGGCTTGACTGAAGCTTTCTTT.

This sequence joins TRBV11-2 and TRBJ1-5; D not certain. The ends were cut back, 2 bases at V and 1 base at J, with 9 bases in the middle. CDR1 and CDR2 (germline): SGHAT, FQNNGV. This CDR3 is built from 15 residues. The CDR3 loop reads CASSLRGWSNQPQHF. CDR3 bases: TGTGCCAGCAGCTTACGGGGTTGGAGCAATCAGCCCCAGCATTTT.

V usage is TRBV5-5 and J usage is TRBJ2-7; no reliable D call. With 0 bases removed from V and 4 bases from J, the gap between germline ends came to 11 bases. Germline lookup yields CDR1 SGHKS and CDR2 YYEKEE (reference sequence). CDR3 length: 14 amino acids. CDR3 protein: CASSLGSPTYEQYF. Written as DNA, the CDR3 is TGTGCCAGCAGCTTGGGCAGCCCGACTTACGAGCAGTACTTC.

J is TRBJ2-7 and V is TRBV6-5; no reliable D call. The V gene's germline CDR1 is MNHEY and CDR2 SVGAGI. The V gene lost 8 bases and the J gene lost 6 bases, with 11 bases spanning the gap. The CDR3 runs 11 residues. Here the CDR3 reads CASGTEVEQYF. The CDR3 DNA sequence: TGTGCCAGCGGTACAGAGGTCGAGCAGTACTTC.

Turning to this clone: The sample has other DNA sequences that encode this CDR3 too. CDR3 DNA sequence: TGTGCCAGCTCACCACCGGGCAGACAAGAGACCCAGTACTTC. Protein sequence: CASSPPGRQETQYF. The chain uses TRBV18 and TRBJ2-5; D not certain. Trimming left V 0 bases short and J 2 bases short, with 7 bases between. Germline V lookup: CDR1 KGHSH, CDR2 LQKENI. The CDR3 runs to 14 residues.

J is TRBJ1-5 and V is TRBV27; no clear D gene. Trimming stripped 4 bases from V and 7 bases from J, with 14 bases between. Germline-derived CDR1 and CDR2 are MNHEY and SMNVEV (reference sequence). The CDR3 is 14 amino acids. Here the CDR3 DNA reads TGTGCCAGCAGTTCCACGATTTCAGGCCAGCCCCAGCATTTT. It specifies CASSSTISGQPQHF.

The genes are TRBV7-8 and TRBJ2-5, with 12 positions matching TRBD2. In germline, CDR1 is SGHVS, CDR2 FQNEAQ. This CDR3 is 15 amino acids long. After removal of 3 bases from V and 4 bases from J, the junction contained 3 bases not matched to a gene. The CDR3 region has the DNA TGTGCCAGCAGCTTCCTAGCGGGAGGGAGAGAGACCCAGTACTTC. It yields the protein CASSFLAGGRETQYF.